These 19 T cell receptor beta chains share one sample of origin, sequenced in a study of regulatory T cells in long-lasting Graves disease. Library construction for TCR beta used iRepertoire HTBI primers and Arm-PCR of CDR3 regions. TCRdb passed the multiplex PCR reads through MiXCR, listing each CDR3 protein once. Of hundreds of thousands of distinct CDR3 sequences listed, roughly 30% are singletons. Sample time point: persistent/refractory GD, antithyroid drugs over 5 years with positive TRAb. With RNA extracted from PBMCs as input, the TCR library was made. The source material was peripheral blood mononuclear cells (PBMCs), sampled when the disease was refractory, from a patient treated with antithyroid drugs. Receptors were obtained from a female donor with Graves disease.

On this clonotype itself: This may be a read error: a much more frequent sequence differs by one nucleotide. In DNA, the CDR3 is TGTGCCAGCAGCCAGGGGGGAGCAGGGCCGCCCTACAATGAGCAGTTCTTC. This encodes CASSQGGAGPPYNEQFF. The V call is TRBV11-2, the J call TRBJ2-1, with D possibly matching TRBD1 (7 bases). V dropped 5 bases and J dropped 2 bases, with 19 bases sitting between them. This CDR3 comprises 17 residues. Germline V gene lookup returns CDR1 SGHAT and CDR2 FQNNGV.

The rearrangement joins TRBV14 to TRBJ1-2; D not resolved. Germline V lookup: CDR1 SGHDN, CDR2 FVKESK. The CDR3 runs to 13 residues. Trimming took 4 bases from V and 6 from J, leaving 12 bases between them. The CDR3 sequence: CASSPKRGHGYTF. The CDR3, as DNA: TGTGCCAGCAGCCCGAAGAGAGGCCATGGCTACACCTTC.

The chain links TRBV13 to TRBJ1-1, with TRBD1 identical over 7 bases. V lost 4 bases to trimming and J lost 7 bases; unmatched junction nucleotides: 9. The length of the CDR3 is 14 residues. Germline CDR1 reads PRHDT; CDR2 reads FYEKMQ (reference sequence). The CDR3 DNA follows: TGTGCCAGCAGCTACCCGGACAGGACAAATGAAGCTTTCTTT. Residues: CASSYPDRTNEAFF.

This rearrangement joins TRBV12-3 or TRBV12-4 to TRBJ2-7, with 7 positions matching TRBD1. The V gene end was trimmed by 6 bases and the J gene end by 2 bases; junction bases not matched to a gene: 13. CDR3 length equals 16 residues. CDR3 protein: CASSPLRGPNPYEQYF. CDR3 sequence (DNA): TGTGCCAGCAGCCCCCTAAGGGGGCCTAACCCCTACGAGCAGTACTTC.

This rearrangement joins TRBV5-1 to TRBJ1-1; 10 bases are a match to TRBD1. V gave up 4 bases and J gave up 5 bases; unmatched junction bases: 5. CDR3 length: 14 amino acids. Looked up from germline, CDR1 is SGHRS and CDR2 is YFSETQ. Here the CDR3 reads CASSTGTGVTEAFF. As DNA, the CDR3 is TGCGCCAGCAGCACTGGGACAGGGGTGACTGAAGCTTTCTTT.

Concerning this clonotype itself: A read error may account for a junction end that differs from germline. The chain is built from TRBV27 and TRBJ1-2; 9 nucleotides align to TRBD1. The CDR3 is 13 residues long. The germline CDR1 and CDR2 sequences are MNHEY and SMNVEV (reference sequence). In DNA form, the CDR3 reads TGTGCCTGCAGTTCACAGGGGGCTGATGGCTACACCTTC. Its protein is CACSSQGADGYTF.

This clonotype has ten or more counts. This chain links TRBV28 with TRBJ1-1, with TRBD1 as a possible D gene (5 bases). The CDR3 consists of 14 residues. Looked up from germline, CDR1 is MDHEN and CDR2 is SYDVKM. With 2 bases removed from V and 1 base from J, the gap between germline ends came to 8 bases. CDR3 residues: CASSLRQTNTEAFF. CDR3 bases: TGTGCCAGCAGTTTAAGACAGACGAACACTGAAGCTTTCTTT.

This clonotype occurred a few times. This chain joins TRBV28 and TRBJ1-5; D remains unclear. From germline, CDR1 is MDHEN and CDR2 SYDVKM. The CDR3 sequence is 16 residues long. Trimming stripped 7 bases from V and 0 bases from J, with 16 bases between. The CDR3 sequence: CASILSGPYSNQPQHF. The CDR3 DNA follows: TGTGCCAGCATCCTAAGTGGACCGTATAGCAATCAGCCCCAGCATTTT.

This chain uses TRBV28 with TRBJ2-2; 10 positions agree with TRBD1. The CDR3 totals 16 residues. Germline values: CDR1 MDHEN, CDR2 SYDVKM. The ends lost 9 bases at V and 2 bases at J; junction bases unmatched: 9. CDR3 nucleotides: TGTGCCAGTCTGCAGACAGGGGGCTTTAACACCGGGGAGCTGTTTTTT. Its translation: CASLQTGGFNTGELFF. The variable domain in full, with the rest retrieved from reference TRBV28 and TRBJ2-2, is DVKVTQSSRYLVKRTGEKVFLECVQDMDHENMFWYRQDPGLGLRLIYFSYDVKMKEKGDIPEGYSVSREKKERFSLILESASTNQTSMYLCASLQTGGFNTGELFFGEGSRLTVL.

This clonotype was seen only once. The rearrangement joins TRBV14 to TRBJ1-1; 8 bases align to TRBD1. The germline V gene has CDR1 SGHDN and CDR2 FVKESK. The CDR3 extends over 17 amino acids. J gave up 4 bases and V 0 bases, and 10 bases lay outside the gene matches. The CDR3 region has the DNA TGTGCCAGCAGCCAAGAGACCAGATTGACAGGGGCCACTGAAGCTTTCTTT. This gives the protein CASSQETRLTGATEAFF.

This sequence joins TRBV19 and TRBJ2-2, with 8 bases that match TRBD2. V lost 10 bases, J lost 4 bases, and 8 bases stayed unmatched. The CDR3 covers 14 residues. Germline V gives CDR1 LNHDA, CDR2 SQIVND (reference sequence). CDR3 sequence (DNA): TGTGCCACCATGTCACTAGCGGCCACCGGGGAGCTGTTTTTT. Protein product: CATMSLAATGELFF.

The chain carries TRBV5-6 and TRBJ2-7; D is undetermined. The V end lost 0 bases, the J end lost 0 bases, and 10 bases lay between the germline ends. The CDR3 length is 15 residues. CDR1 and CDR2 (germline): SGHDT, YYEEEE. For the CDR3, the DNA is TGTGCCAGCAGCTTGGCGCGGTCCGCCTCCTACGAGCAGTACTTC. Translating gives CASSLARSASYEQYF.

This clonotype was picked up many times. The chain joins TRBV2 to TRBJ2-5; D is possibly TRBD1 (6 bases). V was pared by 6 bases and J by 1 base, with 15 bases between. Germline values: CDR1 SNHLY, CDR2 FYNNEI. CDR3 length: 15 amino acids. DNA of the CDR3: TGTGCCAGCAGGGGCCGGGACACTCGCCAAGAGACCCAGTACTTC. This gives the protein CASRGRDTRQETQYF.

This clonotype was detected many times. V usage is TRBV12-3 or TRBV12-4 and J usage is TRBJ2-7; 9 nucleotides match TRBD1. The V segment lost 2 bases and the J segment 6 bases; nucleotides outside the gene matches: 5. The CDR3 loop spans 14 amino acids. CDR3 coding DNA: TGTGCCAGCAGTTTAATCTCGGACAGGGGCGAGCAGTACTTC. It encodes CASSLISDRGEQYF.

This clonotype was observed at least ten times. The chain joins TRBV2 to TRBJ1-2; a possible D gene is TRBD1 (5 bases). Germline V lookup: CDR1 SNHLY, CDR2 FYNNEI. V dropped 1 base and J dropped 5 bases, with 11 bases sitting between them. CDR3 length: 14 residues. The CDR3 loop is CASSEEGNGYGYTF. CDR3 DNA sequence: TGTGCCAGCAGTGAAGAGGGGAACGGGTATGGCTACACCTTC. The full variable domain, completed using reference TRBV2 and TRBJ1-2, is EPEVTQTPSHQVTQMGQEVILRCVPISNHLYFYWYRQILGQKVEFLVSFYNNEISEKSEIFDDQFSVERPDGSNFTLKIRSTKLEDSAMYFCASSEEGNGYGYTFGSGTRLTVV.

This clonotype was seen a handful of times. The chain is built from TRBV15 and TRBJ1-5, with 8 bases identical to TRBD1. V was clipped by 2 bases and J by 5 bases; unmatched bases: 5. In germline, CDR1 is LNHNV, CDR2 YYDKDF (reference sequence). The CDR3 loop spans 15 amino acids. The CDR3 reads CATSRRQGQDQPQHF. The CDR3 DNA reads TGTGCCACCAGCAGACGACAGGGGCAGGATCAGCCCCAGCATTTT.

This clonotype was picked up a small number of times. The chain's CDR3 is CASSISSFRTGVRMNTEAFF. Written as DNA, the CDR3 is TGTGCCAGTAGTATAAGTTCGTTTCGGACAGGGGTTCGCATGAACACTGAAGCTTTCTTT. The V and J genes are TRBV19 and TRBJ1-1; TRBD1 agrees at 9 bases. The CDR3 sequence is 20 residues long. Germline V gene data show CDR1 as LNHDA and CDR2 as SQIVND (reference sequence). The junction had 16 bases not matched to a gene; V was cut back by 2 bases and J by 0 bases.

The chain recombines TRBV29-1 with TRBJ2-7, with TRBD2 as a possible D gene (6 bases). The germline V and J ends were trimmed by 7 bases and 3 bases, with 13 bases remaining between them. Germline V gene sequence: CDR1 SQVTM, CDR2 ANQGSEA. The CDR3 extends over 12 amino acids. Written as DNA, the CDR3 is TGCAGCGCTGCGGGGAAGGGCTACGAGCAGTACTTC. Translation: CSAAGKGYEQYF.

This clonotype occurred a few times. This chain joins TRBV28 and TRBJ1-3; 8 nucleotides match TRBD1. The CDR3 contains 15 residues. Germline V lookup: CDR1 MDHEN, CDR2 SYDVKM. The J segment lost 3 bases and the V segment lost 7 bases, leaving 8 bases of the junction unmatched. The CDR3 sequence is CASTSAGGSGNTIYF. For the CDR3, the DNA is TGTGCCAGCACCTCTGCAGGGGGCAGTGGAAACACCATATATTTT. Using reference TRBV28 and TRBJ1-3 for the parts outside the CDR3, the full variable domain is DVKVTQSSRYLVKRTGEKVFLECVQDMDHENMFWYRQDPGLGLRLIYFSYDVKMKEKGDIPEGYSVSREKKERFSLILESASTNQTSMYLCASTSAGGSGNTIYFGEGSWLTVV.